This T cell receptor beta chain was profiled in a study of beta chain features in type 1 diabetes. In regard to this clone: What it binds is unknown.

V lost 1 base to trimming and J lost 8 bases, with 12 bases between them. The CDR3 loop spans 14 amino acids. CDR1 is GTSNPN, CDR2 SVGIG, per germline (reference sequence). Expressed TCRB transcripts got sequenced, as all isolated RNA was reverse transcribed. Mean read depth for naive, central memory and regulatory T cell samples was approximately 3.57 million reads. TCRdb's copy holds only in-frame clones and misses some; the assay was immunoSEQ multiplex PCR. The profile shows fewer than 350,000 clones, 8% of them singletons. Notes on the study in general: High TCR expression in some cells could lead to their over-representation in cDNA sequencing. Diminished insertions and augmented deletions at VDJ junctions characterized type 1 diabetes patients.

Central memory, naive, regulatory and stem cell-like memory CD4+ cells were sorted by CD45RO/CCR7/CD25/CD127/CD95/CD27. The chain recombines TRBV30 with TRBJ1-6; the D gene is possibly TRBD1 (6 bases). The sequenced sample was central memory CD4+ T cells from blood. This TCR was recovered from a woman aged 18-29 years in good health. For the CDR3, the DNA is TGTGCCTGGAGTGACAGGGCACAATATTCACCCCTCCACTTT. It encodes CAWSDRAQYSPLHF.